This T cell receptor (beta chain) was sequenced in a study of tumor-infiltrating lymphocytes in localized non-small cell lung cancer. Looking at the study overall: Several tumor histologies, both smoking statuses, and some post-neoadjuvant chemotherapy samples were included.

Germline V gives CDR1 MGHRA, CDR2 YSYEKL. V gave up 1 base and J gave up 4 bases, with 11 bases separating them. The CDR3 contains 15 residues. This clone occurred a few times. Its target is not known. Study-wide results and caveats: Immunotypes IM1 and IM2 had similar TCR-derived T-cell fractions.

The assay was immunoSEQ multiplex PCR, and TCRdb's table has in-frame clones only and misses some. The sample records over 7,000 clones, over 70% being singletons. This receptor was obtained from a human donor with non-small cell lung cancer. Sample: uninvolved lung tissue not adjacent to the tumor. The chain combines TRBV4-1 with TRBJ2-1, with D perhaps matching TRBD2 (6 bases). The CDR3 coding sequence is TGCGCCAGCAGCCAAGTCCCTAGCGAGTACAATGAGCAGTTCTTC. This encodes CASSQVPSEYNEQFF.